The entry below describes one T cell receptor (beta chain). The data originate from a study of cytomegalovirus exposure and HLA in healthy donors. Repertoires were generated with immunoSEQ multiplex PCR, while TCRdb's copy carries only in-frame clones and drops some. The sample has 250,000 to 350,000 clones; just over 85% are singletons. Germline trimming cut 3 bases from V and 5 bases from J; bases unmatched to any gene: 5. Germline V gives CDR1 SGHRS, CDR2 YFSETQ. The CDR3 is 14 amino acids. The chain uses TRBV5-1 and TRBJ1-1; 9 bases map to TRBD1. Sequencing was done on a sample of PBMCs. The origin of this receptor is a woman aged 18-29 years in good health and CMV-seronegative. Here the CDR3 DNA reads TGCGCCAGCAGCTCACAGGGGGCGTGGACTGAAGCTTTCTTT. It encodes CASSSQGAWTEAFF.